The rows below give T cell receptor beta chains drawn from one sample of a study of T cells expressing NK-cell markers. TCRdb processed the 5' RACE reads again and assigns one entry to each CDR3 protein, with no DNA. The sample includes a few hundred thousand distinct CDR3 sequences. The sequencing sample was made of blood T cells: a sorted CD56 or NKG2C T cell subset, CD4+ or CD8+ T cells, or bulk PBMC T cells (not recorded which). The receptors stem from a woman between 45 and 65 years old in good health. The CDR3 runs from the conserved cysteine through the conserved F or W.

j_gene	v_gene	CDR3aa
TRBJ2-1	TRBV7-9	CASSLNSRTSGSSYNEQFF
TRBJ1-6	TRBV28	CASGQGTSPLHF
TRBJ2-4	TRBV5-1	CASSNPGGGGLAKNIQYF
TRBJ2-1	TRBV30	CAWSAGKWYNEQFF
TRBJ2-5	TRBV29-1	CSWSPGTGETQYF
TRBJ2-2	TRBV25-1	CASSPQGAWGGELFF
TRBJ2-2	TRBV7-2	CASSLAVANTGELFF
TRBJ2-7	TRBV5-1	CASSLGDGLAGVYEQYF
TRBJ2-7	TRBV7-9	CASSPSWGTVGGRSSYEQYF
TRBJ1-4	TRBV20-1	CSALHRSTNEKLFF
TRBJ2-1	TRBV20-1	CSASIRLDNNEQFF
TRBJ2-7	TRBV12-3/TRBV12-4	CASTPDRETSSSYEQYF
TRBJ1-2	TRBV4-1	CASSNSPEWGYTF
TRBJ1-3	TRBV5-1	CASSFTTGGSGNTIYF
TRBJ2-1	TRBV9	CASSGGQDFEQFF
TRBJ2-2	TRBV6-1	CASKLAAERTGELFF
TRBJ2-2	TRBV5-1	CASSLTVTSNTGELFF
TRBJ2-4	TRBV7-2	CASSLDGAPKNIQYF
TRBJ2-3	TRBV10-1	CASSNGPQNTQYF
TRBJ1-2	TRBV4-1	CASSQELRVAQGVLYGYTF
TRBJ2-1	TRBV24-1	CATSKREGPYNEQFF
TRBJ2-7	TRBV7-9	CASSLYSGSTYEQYF
TRBJ2-1	TRBV29-1	CSVEVWGRGASYNEQFF
TRBJ2-5	TRBV5-1	CASSLVGDRTETQYF
TRBJ2-1	TRBV20-1	CSARFASGIGEQFF
TRBJ2-5	TRBV5-1	CASSVGTAQETQYF
TRBJ2-1	TRBV7-6	CASSLGARSSYNEQFF
TRBJ2-5	TRBV4-1	CASMAANQETQYF
TRBJ2-7	TRBV7-9	CASSINGPYEQYF
TRBJ2-4	TRBV12-3/TRBV12-4	CASSSRDTHLLGIQYF
TRBJ2-5	TRBV7-2	CASSRGAPSQETQYF
TRBJ2-1	TRBV11-2	CASSLDLQLNEQFF
TRBJ2-3	TRBV7-2	CASSLFQGADTQYF
TRBJ2-7	TRBV19	CASSIQGTGSEQYF
TRBJ2-3	TRBV4-1	CASSQSFSFTDTQYF
TRBJ2-2	TRBV15	CASRDGTNTGELFF
TRBJ1-1	TRBV12-3/TRBV12-4	CASSLQGEFTEAFF
TRBJ1-2	TRBV11-3	CASSDSNYGYTF
TRBJ2-1	TRBV7-3	CASSLVFSVSYNEQFF
TRBJ2-3	TRBV20-1	CSASRDYGDTQYF
TRBJ2-2	TRBV2	CASRTGFGELFF
TRBJ2-1	TRBV12-3/TRBV12-4	CASSLAGRKYNEQFF
TRBJ2-1	TRBV7-6	CASSPWTSGIGAYNEQFF